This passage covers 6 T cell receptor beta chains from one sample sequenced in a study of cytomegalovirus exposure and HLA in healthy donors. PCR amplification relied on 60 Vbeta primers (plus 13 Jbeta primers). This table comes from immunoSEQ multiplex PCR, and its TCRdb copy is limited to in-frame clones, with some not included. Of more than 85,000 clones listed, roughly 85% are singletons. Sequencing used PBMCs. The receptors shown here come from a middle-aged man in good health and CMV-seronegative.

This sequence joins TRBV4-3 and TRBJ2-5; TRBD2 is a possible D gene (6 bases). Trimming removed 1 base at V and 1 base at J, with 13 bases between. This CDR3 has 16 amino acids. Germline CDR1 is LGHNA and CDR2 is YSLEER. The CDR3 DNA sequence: TGCGCCAGCAGCCAAGCGGTCGCGGGGACCCAAGAGACCCAGTACTTC. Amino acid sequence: CASSQAVAGTQETQYF.

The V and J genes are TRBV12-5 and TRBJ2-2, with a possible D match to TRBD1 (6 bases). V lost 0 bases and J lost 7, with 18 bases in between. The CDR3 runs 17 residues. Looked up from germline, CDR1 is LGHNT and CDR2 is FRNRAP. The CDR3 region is CASGLVRDIFSIGELFF. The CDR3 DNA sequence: TGTGCTAGTGGTTTGGTTAGGGACATTTTTAGTATCGGGGAGCTGTTTTTT. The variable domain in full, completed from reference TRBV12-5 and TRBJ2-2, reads DARVTQTPRHKVTEMGQEVTMRCQPILGHNTVFWYRQTMMQGLELLAYFRNRAPLDDSGMPKDRFSAEMPDATLATLKIQPSEPRDSAVYFCASGLVRDIFSIGELFFGEGSRLTVL.

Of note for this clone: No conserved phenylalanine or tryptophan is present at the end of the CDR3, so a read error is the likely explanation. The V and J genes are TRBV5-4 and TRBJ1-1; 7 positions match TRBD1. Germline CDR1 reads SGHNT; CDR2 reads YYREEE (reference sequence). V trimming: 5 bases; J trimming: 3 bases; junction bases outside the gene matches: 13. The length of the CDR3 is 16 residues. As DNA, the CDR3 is TGTGCCAGCAGTCCCCCGGCTACAGGGGCTTACACTGAAGCTTTCCTT. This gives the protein CASSPPATGAYTEAFL.

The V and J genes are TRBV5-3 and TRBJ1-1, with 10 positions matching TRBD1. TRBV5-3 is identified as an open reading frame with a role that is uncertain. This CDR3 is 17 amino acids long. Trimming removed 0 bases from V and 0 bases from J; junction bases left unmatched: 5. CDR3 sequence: CARSLGDRGRMNTEAFF. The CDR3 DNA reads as TGTGCCAGAAGCTTGGGGGACAGGGGCAGAATGAACACTGAAGCTTTCTTT.

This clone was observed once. CDR3 sequence (DNA): TGTGCCAGCAGCCCCGGGGTTAACTCCTACGAGCAGTACTTC. It translates to CASSPGVNSYEQYF. This chain links TRBV7-3 with TRBJ2-7; possible D gene TRBD2, 5 bases. The CDR3 length is 14 residues. Germline values: CDR1 SGHTA, CDR2 FQGTGA. V gave up 5 bases and J gave up 0 bases, with 11 bases separating them.

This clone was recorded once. The CDR3 bases are TGTGCCAGCAGCTTGGATAGGAGGAACACTGAAGCTTTCTTT. This encodes CASSLDRRNTEAFF. V usage is TRBV5-4 and J usage is TRBJ1-1; D is undetermined. CDR3 length equals 14 residues. V lost 0 bases and J 1 base, leaving 7 bases between the germline ends. Germline-derived CDR1 and CDR2 are SGHNT and YYREEE (reference sequence).